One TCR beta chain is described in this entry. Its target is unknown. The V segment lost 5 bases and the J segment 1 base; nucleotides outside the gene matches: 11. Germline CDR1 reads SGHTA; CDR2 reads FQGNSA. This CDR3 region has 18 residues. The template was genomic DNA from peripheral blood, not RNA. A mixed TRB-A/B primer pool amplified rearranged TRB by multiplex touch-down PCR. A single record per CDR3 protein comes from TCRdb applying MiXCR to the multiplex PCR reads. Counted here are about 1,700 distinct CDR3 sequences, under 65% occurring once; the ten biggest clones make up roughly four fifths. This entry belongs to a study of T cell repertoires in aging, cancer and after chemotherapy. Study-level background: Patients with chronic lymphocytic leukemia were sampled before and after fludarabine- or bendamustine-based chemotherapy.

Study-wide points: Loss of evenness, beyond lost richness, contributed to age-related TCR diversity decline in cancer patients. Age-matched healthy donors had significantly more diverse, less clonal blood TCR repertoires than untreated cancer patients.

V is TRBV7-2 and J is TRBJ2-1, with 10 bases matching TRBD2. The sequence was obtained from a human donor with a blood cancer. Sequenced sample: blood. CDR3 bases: TGTGCCAGCAGCGCCAGACTAGCGGGCATGGATTCCTACAATGAGCAGTTCTTC. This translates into CASSARLAGMDSYNEQFF.